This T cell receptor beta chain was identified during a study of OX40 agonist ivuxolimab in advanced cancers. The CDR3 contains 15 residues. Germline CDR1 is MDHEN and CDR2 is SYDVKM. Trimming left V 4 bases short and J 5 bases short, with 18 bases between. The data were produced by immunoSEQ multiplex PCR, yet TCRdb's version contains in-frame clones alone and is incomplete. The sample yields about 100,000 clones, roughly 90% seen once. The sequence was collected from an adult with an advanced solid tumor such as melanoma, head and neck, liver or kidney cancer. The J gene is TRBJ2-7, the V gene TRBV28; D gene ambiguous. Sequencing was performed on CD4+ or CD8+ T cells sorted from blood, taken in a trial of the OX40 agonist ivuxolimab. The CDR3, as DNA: TGTGCCAGCAGTTCCCCCGGGCAGAATGCCAACGAGCAGTACTTC. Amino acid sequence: CASSSPGQNANEQYF.